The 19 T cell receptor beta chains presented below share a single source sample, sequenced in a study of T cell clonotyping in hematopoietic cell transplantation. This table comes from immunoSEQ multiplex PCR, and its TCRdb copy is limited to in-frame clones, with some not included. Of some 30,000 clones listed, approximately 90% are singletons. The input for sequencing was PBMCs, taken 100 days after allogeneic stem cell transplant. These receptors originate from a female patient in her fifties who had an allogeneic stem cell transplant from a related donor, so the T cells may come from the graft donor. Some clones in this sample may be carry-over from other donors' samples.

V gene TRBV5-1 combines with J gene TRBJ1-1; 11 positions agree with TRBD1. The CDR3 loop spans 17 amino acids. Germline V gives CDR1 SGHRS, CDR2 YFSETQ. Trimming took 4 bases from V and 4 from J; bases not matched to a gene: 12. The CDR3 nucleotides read TGCGCCAGCAGCCCAACGGGACAGGGGGAAAGAAGCACTGAAGCTTTCTTT. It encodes CASSPTGQGERSTEAFF.

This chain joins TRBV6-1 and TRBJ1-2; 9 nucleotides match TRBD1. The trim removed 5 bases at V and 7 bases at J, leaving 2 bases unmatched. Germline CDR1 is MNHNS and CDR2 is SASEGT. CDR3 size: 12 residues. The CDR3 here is CASSLTGGGYTF. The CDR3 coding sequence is TGTGCCAGCAGTCTGACAGGGGGTGGCTACACCTTC.

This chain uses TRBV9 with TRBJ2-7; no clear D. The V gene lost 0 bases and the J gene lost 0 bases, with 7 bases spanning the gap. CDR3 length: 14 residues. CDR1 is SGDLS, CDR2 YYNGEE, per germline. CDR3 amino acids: CASSVGQASYEQYF. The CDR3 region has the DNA TGTGCCAGCAGCGTAGGGCAGGCCTCCTACGAGCAGTACTTC. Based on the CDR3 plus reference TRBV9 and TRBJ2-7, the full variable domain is DSGVTQTPKHLITATGQRVTLRCSPRSGDLSVYWYQQSLDQGLQFLIQYYNGEERAKGNILERFSAQQFPDLHSELNLSSLELGDSALYFCASSVGQASYEQYFGPGTRLTVT.

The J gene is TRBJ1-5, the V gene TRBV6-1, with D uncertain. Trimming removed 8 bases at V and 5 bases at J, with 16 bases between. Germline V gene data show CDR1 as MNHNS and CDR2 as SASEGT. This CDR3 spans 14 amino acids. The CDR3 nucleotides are TGTGCCAGCTCCGGCGAGGCTTGGGATCAGCCCCAGCATTTT. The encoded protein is CASSGEAWDQPQHF.

CDR3 sequence (DNA): TGTGCCAGCTCACCCGAAGGGTGGACAGAAAACAATCAGCCCCAGCATTTT. This gives the protein CASSPEGWTENNQPQHF. The chain uses TRBV18 and TRBJ1-5, with D perhaps TRBD1 (6 bases). The length of the CDR3 is 17 residues. CDR1 and CDR2 (germline): KGHSH, LQKENI. Trimming removed 3 bases from V and 3 bases from J, with 18 bases in between.

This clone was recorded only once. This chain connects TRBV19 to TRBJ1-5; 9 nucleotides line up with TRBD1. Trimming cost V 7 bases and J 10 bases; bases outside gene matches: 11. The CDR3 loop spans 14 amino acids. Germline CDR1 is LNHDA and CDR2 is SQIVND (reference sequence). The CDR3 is CASMPLGQGAPQHF. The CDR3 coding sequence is TGTGCCAGTATGCCCCTGGGACAGGGAGCTCCCCAGCATTTT.

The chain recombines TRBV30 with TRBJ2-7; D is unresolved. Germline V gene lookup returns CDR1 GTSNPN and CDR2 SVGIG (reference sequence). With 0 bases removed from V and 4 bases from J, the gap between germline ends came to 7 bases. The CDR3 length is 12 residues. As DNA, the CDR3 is TGTGCCTGGAGTGTACCCCCTTACGAGCAGTACTTC. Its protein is CAWSVPPYEQYF.

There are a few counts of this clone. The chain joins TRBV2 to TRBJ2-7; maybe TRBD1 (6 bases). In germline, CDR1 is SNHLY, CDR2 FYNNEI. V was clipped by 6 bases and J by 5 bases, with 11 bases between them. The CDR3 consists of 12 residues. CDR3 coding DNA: TGTGCCAGCAGAATTAACAGGGACGAGCAGTACTTC. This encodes CASRINRDEQYF.

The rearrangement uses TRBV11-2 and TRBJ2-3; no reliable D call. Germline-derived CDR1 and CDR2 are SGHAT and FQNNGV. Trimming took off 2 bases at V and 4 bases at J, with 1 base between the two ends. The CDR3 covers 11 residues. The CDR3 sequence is CASSLSDTQYF. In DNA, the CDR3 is TGTGCCAGCAGCTTATCAGATACGCAGTATTTT.

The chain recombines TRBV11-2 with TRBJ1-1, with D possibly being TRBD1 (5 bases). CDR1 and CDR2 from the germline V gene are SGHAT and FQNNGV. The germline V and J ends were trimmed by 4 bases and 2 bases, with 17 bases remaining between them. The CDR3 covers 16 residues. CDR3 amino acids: CASSSASWDRNTEAFF. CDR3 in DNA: TGTGCCAGCAGCTCAGCCTCGTGGGACCGCAACACTGAAGCTTTCTTT.

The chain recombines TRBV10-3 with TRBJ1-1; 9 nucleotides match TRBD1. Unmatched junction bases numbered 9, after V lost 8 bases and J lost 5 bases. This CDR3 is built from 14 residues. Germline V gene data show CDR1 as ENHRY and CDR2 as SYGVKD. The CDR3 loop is CAILQGAGGTEAFF. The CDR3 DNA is TGTGCCATCTTACAGGGGGCTGGAGGGACTGAAGCTTTCTTT.

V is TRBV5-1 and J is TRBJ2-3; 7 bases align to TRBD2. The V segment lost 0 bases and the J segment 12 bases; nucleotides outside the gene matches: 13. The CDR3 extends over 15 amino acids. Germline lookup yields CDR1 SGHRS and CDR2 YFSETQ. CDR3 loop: CASSLDGGGELTQYF. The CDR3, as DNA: TGCGCCAGCAGCTTGGATGGTGGGGGGGAATTGACCCAGTATTTT. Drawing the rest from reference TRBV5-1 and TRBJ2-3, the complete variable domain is KAGVTQTPRYLIKTRGQQVTLSCSPISGHRSVSWYQQTPGQGLQFLFEYFSETQRNKGNFPGRFSGRQFSNSRSEMNVSTLELGDSALYLCASSLDGGGELTQYFGPGTRLTVL.

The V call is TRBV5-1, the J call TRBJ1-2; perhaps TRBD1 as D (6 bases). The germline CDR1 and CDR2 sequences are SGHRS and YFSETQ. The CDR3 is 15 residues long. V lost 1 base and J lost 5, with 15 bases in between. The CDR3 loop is CASSLFGGGPYGYTF. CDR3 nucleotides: TGCGCCAGCAGCTTGTTTGGGGGGGGCCCTTATGGCTACACCTTC.

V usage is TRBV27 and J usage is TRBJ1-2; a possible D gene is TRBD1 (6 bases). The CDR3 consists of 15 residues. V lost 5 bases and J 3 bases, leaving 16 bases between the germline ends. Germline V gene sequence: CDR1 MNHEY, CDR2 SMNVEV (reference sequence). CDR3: CASSPQTGTYYGYTF. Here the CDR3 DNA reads TGTGCCAGCAGTCCCCAGACAGGTACATACTATGGCTACACCTTC.

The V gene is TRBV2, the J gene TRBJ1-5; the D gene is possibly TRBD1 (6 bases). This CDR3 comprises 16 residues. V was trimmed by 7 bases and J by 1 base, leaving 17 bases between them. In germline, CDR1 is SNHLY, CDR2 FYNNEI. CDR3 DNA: TGTGCCAGCACCCTAACGGCAGGGGCCAGCAATCAGCCCCAGCATTTT. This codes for CASTLTAGASNQPQHF.

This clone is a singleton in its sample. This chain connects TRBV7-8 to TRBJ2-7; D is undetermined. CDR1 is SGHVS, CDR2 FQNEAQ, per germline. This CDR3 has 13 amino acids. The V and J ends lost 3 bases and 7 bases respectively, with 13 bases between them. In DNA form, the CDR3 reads TGTGCCAGCAGCTTTGATAGGGTGGGAGAGCAGTACTTC. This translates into CASSFDRVGEQYF. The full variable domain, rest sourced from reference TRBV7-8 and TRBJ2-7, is GAGVSQSPRYKVAKRGQDVALRCDPISGHVSLFWYQQALGQGPEFLTYFQNEAQLDKSGLPSDRFFAERPEGSVSTLKIQRTQQEDSAVYLCASSFDRVGEQYFGPGTRLTVT.

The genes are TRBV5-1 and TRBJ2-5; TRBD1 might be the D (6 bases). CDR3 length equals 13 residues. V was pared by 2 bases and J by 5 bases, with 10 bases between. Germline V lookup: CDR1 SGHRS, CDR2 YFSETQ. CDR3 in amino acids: CASSFPGVETQYF. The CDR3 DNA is TGCGCCAGCAGCTTTCCAGGGGTGGAGACCCAGTACTTC.

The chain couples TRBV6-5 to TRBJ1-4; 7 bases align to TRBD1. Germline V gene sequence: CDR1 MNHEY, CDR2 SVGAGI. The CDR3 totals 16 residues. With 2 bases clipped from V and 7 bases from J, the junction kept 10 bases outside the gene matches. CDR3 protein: CASSYGTDVFGEKLFF. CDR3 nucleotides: TGTGCCAGCAGTTACGGGACAGATGTTTTTGGTGAAAAACTGTTTTTT.

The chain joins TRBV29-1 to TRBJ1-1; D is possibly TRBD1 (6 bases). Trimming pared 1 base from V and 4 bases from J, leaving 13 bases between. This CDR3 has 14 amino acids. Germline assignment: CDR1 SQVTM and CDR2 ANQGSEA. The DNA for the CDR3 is TGCAGCGTTGAAGCTACAGGGTCGGGCACTGAAGCTTTCTTT. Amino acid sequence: CSVEATGSGTEAFF.